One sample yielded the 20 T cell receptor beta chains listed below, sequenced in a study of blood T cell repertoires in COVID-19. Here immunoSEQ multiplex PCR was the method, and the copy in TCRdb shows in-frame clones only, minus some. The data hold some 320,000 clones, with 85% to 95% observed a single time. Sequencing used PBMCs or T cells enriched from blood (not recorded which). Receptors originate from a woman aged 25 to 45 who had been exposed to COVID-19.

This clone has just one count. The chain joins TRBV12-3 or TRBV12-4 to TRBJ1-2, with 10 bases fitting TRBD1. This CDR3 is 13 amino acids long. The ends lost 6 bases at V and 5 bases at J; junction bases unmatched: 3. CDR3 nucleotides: TGTGCCAGCAGCCGACAGGGGGCATATGGCTACACCTTC. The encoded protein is CASSRQGAYGYTF.

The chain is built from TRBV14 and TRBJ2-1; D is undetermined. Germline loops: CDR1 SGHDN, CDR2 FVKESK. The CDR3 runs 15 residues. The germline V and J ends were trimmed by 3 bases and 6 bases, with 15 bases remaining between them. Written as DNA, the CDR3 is TGTGCCAGCAGCCAGACTCGTGCAGTAATCAATGAGCAGTTCTTC. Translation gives CASSQTRAVINEQFF.

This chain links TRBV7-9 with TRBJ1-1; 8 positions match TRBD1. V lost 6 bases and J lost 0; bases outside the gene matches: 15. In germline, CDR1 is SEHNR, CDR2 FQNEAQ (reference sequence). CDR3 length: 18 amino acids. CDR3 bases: TGTGCCAGCAGTTCCATATTGGGACAGGCCGAAATGAACACTGAAGCTTTCTTT. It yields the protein CASSSILGQAEMNTEAFF.

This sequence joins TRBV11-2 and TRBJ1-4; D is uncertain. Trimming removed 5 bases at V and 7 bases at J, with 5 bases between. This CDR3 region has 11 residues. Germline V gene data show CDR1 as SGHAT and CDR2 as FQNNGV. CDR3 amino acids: CASSLSEKLFF. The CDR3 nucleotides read TGTGCCAGCAGCCTCTCTGAAAAACTGTTTTTT.

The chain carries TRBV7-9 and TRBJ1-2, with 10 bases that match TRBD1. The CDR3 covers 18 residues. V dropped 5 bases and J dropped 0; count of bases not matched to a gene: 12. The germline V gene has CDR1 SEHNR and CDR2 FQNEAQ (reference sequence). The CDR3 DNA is TGTGCCAGCAGCAAACTGCCGGGACAGGGGACAGCTAACTATGGCTACACCTTC. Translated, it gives CASSKLPGQGTANYGYTF.

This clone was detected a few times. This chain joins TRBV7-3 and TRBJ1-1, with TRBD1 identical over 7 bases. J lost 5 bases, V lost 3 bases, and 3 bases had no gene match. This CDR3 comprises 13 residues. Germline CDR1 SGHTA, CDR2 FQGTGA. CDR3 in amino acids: CASSLTGLTEAFF. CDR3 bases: TGTGCCAGCAGCTTGACAGGGTTGACTGAAGCTTTCTTT.

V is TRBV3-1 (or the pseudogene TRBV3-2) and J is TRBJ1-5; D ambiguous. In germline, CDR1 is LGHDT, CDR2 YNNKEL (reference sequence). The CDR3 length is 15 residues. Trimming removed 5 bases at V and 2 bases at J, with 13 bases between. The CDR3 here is CASSAGGKGNQPQHF. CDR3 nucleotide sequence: TGTGCCAGCAGCGCCGGAGGGAAGGGCAATCAGCCCCAGCATTTT.

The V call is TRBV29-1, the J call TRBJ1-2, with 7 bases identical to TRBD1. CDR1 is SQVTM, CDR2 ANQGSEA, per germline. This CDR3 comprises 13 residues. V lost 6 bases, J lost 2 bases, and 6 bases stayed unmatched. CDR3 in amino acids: CSVKGTANYGYTF. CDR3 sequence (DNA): TGCAGCGTAAAAGGGACAGCAAACTATGGCTACACCTTC. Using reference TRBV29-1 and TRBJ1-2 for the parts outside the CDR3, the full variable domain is SAVISQKPSRDICQRGTSLTIQCQVDSQVTMMFWYRQQPGQSLTLIATANQGSEATYESGFVIDKFPISRPNLTFSTLTVSNMSPEDSSIYLCSVKGTANYGYTFGSGTRLTVV.

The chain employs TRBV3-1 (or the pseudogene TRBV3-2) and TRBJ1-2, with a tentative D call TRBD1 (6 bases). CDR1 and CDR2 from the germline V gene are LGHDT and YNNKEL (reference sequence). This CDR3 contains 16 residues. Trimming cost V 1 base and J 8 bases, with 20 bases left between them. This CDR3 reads CASSQGQAYTGGGYTF. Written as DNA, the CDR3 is TGTGCCAGCAGCCAAGGACAGGCCTACACCGGCGGGGGCTACACCTTC.

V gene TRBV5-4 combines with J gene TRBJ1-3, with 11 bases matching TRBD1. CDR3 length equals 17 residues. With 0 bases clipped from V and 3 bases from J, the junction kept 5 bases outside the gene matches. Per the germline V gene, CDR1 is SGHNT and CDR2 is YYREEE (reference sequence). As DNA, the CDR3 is TGTGCCAGCAGCTTGGGGACAGGGGGCGCGAGTGGAAACACCATATATTTT. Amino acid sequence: CASSLGTGGASGNTIYF.

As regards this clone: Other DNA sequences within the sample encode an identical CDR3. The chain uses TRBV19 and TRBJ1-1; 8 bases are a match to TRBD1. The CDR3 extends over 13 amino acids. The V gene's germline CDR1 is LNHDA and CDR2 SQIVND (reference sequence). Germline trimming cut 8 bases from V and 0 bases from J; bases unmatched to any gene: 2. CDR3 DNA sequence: TGTGCCAGTCGGGACAGGCTGAACACTGAAGCTTTCTTT. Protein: CASRDRLNTEAFF.

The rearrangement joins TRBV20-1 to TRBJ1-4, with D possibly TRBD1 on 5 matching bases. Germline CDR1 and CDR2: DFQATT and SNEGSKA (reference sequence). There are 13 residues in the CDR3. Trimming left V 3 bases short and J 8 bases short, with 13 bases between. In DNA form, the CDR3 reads TGCAGTGCTAGTTTCAGGGCCAGAGAAAAACTGTTTTTT. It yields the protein CSASFRAREKLFF.

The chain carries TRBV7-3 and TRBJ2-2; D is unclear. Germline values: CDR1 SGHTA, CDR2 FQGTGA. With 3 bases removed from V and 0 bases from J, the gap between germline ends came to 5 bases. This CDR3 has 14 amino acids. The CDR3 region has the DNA TGTGCCAGCAGCTTTAGTGCGAACACCGGGGAGCTGTTTTTT. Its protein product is CASSFSANTGELFF.

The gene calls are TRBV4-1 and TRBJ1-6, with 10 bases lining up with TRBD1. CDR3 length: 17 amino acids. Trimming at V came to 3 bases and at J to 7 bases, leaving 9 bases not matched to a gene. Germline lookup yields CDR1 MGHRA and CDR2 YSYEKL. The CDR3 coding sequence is TGCGCCAGCAGCCAGCACCGGGACAGGGGTGCGAATTCACCCCTCCACTTT. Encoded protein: CASSQHRDRGANSPLHF.

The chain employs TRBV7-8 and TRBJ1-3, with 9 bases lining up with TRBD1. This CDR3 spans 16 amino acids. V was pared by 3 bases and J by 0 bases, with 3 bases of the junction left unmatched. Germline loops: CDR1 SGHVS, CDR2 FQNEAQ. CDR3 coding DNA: TGTGCCAGCAGCTTCGGGACAGGGATCTCTGGAAACACCATATATTTT. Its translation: CASSFGTGISGNTIYF. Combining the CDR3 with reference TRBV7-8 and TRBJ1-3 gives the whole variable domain GAGVSQSPRYKVAKRGQDVALRCDPISGHVSLFWYQQALGQGPEFLTYFQNEAQLDKSGLPSDRFFAERPEGSVSTLKIQRTQQEDSAVYLCASSFGTGISGNTIYFGEGSWLTVV.

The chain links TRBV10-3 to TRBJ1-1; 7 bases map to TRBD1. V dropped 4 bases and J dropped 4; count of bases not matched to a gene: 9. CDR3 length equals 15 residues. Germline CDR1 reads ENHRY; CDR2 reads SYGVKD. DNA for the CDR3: TGTGCCATCAGTGCGTTGACAGGGTCTACCACTGAAGCTTTCTTT. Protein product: CAISALTGSTTEAFF.

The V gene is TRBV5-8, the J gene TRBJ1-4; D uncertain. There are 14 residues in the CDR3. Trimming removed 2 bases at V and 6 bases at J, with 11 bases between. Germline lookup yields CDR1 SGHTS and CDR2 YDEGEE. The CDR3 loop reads CASSFGGFYEKLFF. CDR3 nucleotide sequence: TGTGCCAGCAGCTTCGGAGGGTTTTATGAAAAACTGTTTTTT.

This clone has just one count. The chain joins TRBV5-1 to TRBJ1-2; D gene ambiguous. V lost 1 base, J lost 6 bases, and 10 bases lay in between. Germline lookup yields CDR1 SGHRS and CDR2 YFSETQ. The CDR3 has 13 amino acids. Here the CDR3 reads CASSLYGPDGYTF. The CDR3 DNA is TGCGCCAGCAGCTTGTATGGCCCCGATGGCTACACCTTC.

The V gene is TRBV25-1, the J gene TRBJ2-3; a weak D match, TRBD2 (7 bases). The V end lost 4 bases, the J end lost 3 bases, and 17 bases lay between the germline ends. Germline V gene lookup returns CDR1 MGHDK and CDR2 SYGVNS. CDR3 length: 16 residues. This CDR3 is CASSGVLGGRTDTQYF. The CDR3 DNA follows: TGTGCCAGCAGTGGGGTATTGGGGGGGCGGACAGATACGCAGTATTTT.

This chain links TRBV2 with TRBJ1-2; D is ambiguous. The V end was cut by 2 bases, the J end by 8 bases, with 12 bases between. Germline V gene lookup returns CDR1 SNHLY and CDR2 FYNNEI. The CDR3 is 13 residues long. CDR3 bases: TGTGCCAGCAGTGAAATGCGGGGTGGAGGCTACACCTTC. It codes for CASSEMRGGGYTF.